Following are 7 T cell receptor beta chains from one sample sequenced in a study of T cell responses to AZD1222 COVID-19 vaccine. This table comes from immunoSEQ multiplex PCR, and its TCRdb copy is limited to in-frame clones, with some not included. The data hold 150,000 to 180,000 clones, with roughly 90% observed a single time. Sequenced material: peripheral blood, taken on day 0 of MenACWY control vaccination. These TCRs come from an adult in good health.

This clone was detected only once. The genes are TRBV5-6 and TRBJ2-1; 13 nucleotides agree with TRBD2. Germline V gene sequence: CDR1 SGHDT, CDR2 YYEEEE. V trimming: 5 bases; J trimming: 4 bases; junction bases outside the gene matches: 15. This CDR3 is 19 amino acids long. The CDR3 sequence: CASRGGLAGSRVIYNEQFF. Written as DNA, the CDR3 is TGTGCCAGCAGGGGGGGACTAGCGGGGTCCCGAGTTATATACAATGAGCAGTTCTTC.

CDR3 sequence (DNA): TGTGCCAGTAGAAGACAGGGGGTCCAAGAGACCCAGTACTTC. This encodes CASRRQGVQETQYF. The chain couples TRBV19 to TRBJ2-5; 9 bases agree with TRBD1. The CDR3 runs to 14 residues. Unmatched junction bases numbered 3, after V lost 6 bases and J lost 1 base. Per the germline V gene, CDR1 is LNHDA and CDR2 is SQIVND (reference sequence).

V usage is TRBV27 and J usage is TRBJ2-7; D possibly corresponds to TRBD1 (5 bases). The CDR3 runs 12 residues. The germline V gene has CDR1 MNHEY and CDR2 SMNVEV (reference sequence). V lost 5 bases and J lost 4, with 9 bases in between. CDR3 in DNA: TGTGCCAGCAGTCCCGCAGGGTACGAGCAGTACTTC. Protein sequence: CASSPAGYEQYF.

The genes are TRBV4-2 and TRBJ2-1, with D perhaps assigned TRBD1 or TRBD2 (6 bases each). The V end was cut by 3 bases, the J end by 5 bases, with 20 bases between. This CDR3 region has 17 residues. Looked up from germline, CDR1 is LGHNA and CDR2 is YNFKEQ. The CDR3 reads CASSQGIGWGANNEQFF. The CDR3 DNA reads TGTGCCAGCAGCCAGGGAATTGGCTGGGGGGCTAACAATGAGCAGTTCTTC.

The chain joins TRBV6-1 to TRBJ1-4; 8 bases are a match to TRBD1. The CDR3 is 16 amino acids. The germline CDR1 and CDR2 sequences are MNHNS and SASEGT. Trimming took 3 bases from V and 1 from J; bases not matched to a gene: 4. The CDR3 region is CASSEIQGVTNEKLFF. The CDR3 nucleotides are TGTGCCAGCAGTGAGATACAGGGGGTAACTAATGAAAAACTGTTTTTT.

V is TRBV6-4 and J is TRBJ2-2, with TRBD2 identical over 11 bases. J was trimmed by 0 bases and V by 5 bases; bases with no gene match: 5. Germline V gene sequence: CDR1 MRHNA, CDR2 SNTAGT. CDR3 length: 17 amino acids. The CDR3, as DNA: TGTGCCAGCAGTTCACTAGCGGGGGCTTCGAACACCGGGGAGCTGTTTTTT. Translated, it gives CASSSLAGASNTGELFF.

The chain joins TRBV6-5 to TRBJ1-2; D uncertain. Germline CDR1 is MNHEY and CDR2 is SVGAGI. Trimming stripped 7 bases from V and 10 bases from J, with 16 bases between. The CDR3 covers 12 residues. CDR3 coding DNA: TGTGCCAGCACCCATACTGGAGGCGACTACACCTTC. This gives the protein CASTHTGGDYTF.